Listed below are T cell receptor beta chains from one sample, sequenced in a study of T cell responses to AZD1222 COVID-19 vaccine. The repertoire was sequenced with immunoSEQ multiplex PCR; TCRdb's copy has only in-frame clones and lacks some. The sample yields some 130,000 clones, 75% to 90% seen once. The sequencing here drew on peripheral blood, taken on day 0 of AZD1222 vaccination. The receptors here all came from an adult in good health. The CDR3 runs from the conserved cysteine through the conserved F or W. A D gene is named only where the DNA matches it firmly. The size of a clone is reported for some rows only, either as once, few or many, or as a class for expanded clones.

DNA: TGTGCCAGCAGTTTCGACGGGAGAACGTACAATGAGCAGTTCTTC; CDR3: CASSFDGRTYNEQFF; J: TRBJ2-1; D: NA; size: once; V: TRBV28
DNA: TGTGCCAGCAGCTTAGCGGAAGGGGACACAGGTATAAACACCATATATTTT; CDR3: CASSLAEGDTGINTIYF; J: TRBJ1-3; D: NA; size: NA; V: TRBV7-9
DNA: TGTGCCTGGTCCCGGGGCAATTACAATGAGCAGTTCTTC; CDR3: CAWSRGNYNEQFF; J: TRBJ2-1; D: NA; size: NA; V: TRBV30
DNA: TGTGCCAGCAGTTCCCGACAGGGCTCTGGAAACACCATATATTTT; CDR3: CASSSRQGSGNTIYF; J: TRBJ1-3; D: TRBD1; size: once; V: TRBV28
DNA: TGTGCCAGCAGTTTATTTGGGAGCGGGAGCAACACCGGGGAGCTGTTTTTT; CDR3: CASSLFGSGSNTGELFF; J: TRBJ2-2; D: TRBD2; size: NA; V: TRBV27
DNA: TGTGCCAGCAGGCCACCCATGGGCGGATCCACTGAAGCTTTCTTT; CDR3: CASRPPMGGSTEAFF; J: TRBJ1-1; D: NA; size: NA; V: TRBV6-5
DNA: TGTGCCAGCAGATCAGGGGGCGTAGAGCAGTACTTC; CDR3: CASRSGGVEQYF; J: TRBJ2-7; D: TRBD1; size: NA; V: TRBV6-5
DNA: TGTGCCAGCAGTCGGGACAGGGACACCGGGGAGCTGTTTTTT; CDR3: CASSRDRDTGELFF; J: TRBJ2-2; D: TRBD1; size: NA; V: TRBV6-5
DNA: TGTGCCAGCAGCCAAATCCCCCCCAGCGGGTCCTACGAGCAGTACTTC; CDR3: CASSQIPPSGSYEQYF; J: TRBJ2-7; D: NA; size: NA; V: TRBV3-1/TRBV3-2
DNA: TGTGCCTGGAGTACAGGTTTCTCCACTGAAGCTTTCTTT; CDR3: CAWSTGFSTEAFF; J: TRBJ1-1; D: NA; size: NA; V: TRBV30
DNA: TGTGCCAGCATTCCCCGGGGAATAGGGTATGGCTACACCTTC; CDR3: CASIPRGIGYGYTF; J: TRBJ1-2; D: NA; size: NA; V: TRBV28
DNA: TGTGCCAGCAGTTCAGCGTACGGGGGCTACACCTTC; CDR3: CASSSAYGGYTF; J: TRBJ1-2; D: NA; size: NA; V: TRBV28
DNA: TGTGCCAGCAGTTCCTCAACGAATGAGCAGTTCTTC; CDR3: CASSSSTNEQFF; J: TRBJ2-1; D: NA; size: NA; V: TRBV27
DNA: TGTGCCAGCAGTTTATCTGGGGTTGCTGGCTACACCTTC; CDR3: CASSLSGVAGYTF; J: TRBJ1-2; D: NA; size: few; V: TRBV27
DNA: TGTGCCAGTAGTACCGGACAGGGAAGCTGGGCTTTCTTT; CDR3: CASSTGQGSWAFF; J: TRBJ1-1; D: TRBD1; size: NA; V: TRBV19